This T cell receptor (beta chain) was recovered during a study of shared clonotypes between healthy human individuals. V shed 6 bases, J shed 3 bases, and the junction held 10 bases outside the gene matches. Germline loops: CDR1 MDHEN, CDR2 SYDVKM. This CDR3 is built from 15 residues. Sorted-subset replicate PCR reactions contained roughly 200 ng DNA, corresponding to about 30,000 T cell genomes. Measured with immunoSEQ multiplex PCR; TCRdb has only the in-frame clones, and not every one. The profile shows some 1.1 million clones, 70% to 85% of them singletons. Input material: memory CD4+ T cells from PBMCs. Subset reported: CD45RA-negative fraction. This TCR was recovered from a man aged 18 to 29 in good health. Some clones in this sample may be carry-over from other donors' samples. This chain links TRBV28 with TRBJ2-5, with TRBD2 matching 7 bases. CDR3 amino acids: CASSKAGRAKETQYF. Written as DNA, the CDR3 is TGTGCCAGCAGCAAAGCAGGGAGGGCGAAAGAGACCCAGTACTTC. Together with reference TRBV28 and TRBJ2-5, the CDR3 gives the full variable domain: DVKVTQSSRYLVKRTGEKVFLECVQDMDHENMFWYRQDPGLGLRLIYFSYDVKMKEKGDIPEGYSVSREKKERFSLILESASTNQTSMYLCASSKAGRAKETQYFGPGTRLLVL.